This T cell receptor beta chain is drawn from a study of cytomegalovirus exposure and HLA in healthy donors. The germline V gene encodes CDR1 LNHDA and CDR2 SQIVND (reference sequence). The CDR3 contains 16 residues. Between the trimmed V and J ends, which lost 4 bases and 5 bases, there was a span of 17 bases. A single count supports this clone. PCR primers comprised 60 Vbeta and 13 Jbeta primers. Profiling relied on immunoSEQ multiplex PCR, and the TCRdb table lists in-frame clones only, not all of them. This sample yields tens of thousands of clones, of which approximately 80% are seen a single time; approximately 9% belongs to the top ten.

The rearrangement uses TRBV19 and TRBJ1-4, with D maybe TRBD1 (6 bases). This sequence originates from a woman aged 40 to 55 in good health and CMV-seropositive. Sequencing was done on a sample of PBMCs. The CDR3 nucleotides read TGTGCCAGTAGTAGAACAGACAGGATGGGGAATGAAAAACTGTTTTTT. This encodes CASSRTDRMGNEKLFF. Together with reference TRBV19 and TRBJ1-4, the CDR3 gives the full variable domain: DGGITQSPKYLFRKEGQNVTLSCEQNLNHDAMYWYRQDPGQGLRLIYYSQIVNDFQKGDIAEGYSVSREKKESFPLTVTSAQKNPTAFYLCASSRTDRMGNEKLFFGSGTQLSVL.